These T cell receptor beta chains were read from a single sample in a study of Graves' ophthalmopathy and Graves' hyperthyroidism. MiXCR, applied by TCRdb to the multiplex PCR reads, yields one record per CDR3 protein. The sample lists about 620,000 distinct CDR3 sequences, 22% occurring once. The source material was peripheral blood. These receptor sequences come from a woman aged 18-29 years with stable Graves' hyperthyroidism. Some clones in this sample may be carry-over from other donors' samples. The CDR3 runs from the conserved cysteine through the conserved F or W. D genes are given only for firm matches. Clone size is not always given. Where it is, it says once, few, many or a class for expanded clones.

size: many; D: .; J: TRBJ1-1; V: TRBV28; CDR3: CASVSGGNTEAFF; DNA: TGTGCCAGCGTATCGGGGGGGAACACTGAAGCTTTCTTT
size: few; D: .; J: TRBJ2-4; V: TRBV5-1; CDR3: CASSLLAGTKNIQYF; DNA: TGCGCCAGCAGCTTGCTAGCAGGAACCAAAAACATTCAGTACTTC
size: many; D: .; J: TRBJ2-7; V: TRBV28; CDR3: CASSFAENYEQYF; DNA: TGTGCCAGCAGCTTTGCTGAGAACTACGAGCAGTACTTC
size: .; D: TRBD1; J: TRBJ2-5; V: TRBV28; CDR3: CASSYPTTGWVRETQYF; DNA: TGTGCCAGCAGTTACCCCACGACAGGGTGGGTCCGAGAGACCCAGTACTTC
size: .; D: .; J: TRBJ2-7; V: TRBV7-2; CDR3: CASSLGVGVTYEQYF; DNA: TGTGCCAGCAGCTTAGGGGTGGGGGTAACCTACGAGCAGTACTTC
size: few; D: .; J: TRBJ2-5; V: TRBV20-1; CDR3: CSARSGILKETQYF; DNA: TGCAGTGCTAGATCTGGCATTCTAAAAGAGACCCAGTACTTC
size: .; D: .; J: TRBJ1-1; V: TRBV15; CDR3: CATSALGGGTEAFF; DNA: TGTGCCACCAGCGCCCTGGGGGGTGGCACTGAAGCTTTCTTT
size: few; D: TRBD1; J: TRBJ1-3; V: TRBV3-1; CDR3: CASSLGQGTSSGNTIYF; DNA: TGTGCCAGCAGCCTCGGACAGGGGACAAGCTCTGGAAACACCATATATTTT
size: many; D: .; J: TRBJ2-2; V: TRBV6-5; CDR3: CASSYSWGDGELFF; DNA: TGTGCCAGCAGTTACTCGTGGGGGGACGGGGAGCTGTTTTTT
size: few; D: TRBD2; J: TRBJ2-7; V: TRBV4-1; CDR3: CASSQSPGGLRTYEQYF; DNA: TGCGCCAGCAGCCAGTCTCCGGGAGGACTCCGGACCTACGAGCAGTACTTC
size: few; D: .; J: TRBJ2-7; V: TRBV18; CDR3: CASSANLVGEQYF; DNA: TGTGCCAGCTCAGCCAATCTCGTGGGGGAGCAGTACTTC
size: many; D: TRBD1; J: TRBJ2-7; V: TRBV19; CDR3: CASSIGQGSYEQYF; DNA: TGTGCCAGTAGTATAGGACAGGGGAGCTACGAGCAGTACTTC
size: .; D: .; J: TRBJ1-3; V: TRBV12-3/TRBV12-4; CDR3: CASSLPDPNGAIYF; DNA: TGTGCCAGCAGTCTACCGGATCCTAACGGGGCCATATATTTT
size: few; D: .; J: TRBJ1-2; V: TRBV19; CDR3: CASSPLSRGHGYTF; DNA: TGTGCCAGTAGCCCCCTCTCCCGGGGCCATGGCTACACCTTC
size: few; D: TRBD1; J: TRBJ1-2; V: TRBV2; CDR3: CASLTGQGTPDGYTF; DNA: TGTGCCAGCTTAACTGGACAGGGAACCCCGGATGGCTACACCTTC
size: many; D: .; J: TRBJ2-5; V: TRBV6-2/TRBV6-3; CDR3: CASSYLGRSQETQYF; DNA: TGTGCCAGCAGTTATTTGGGACGGTCGCAAGAGACCCAGTACTTC
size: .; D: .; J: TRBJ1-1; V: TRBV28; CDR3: CASSFERRAFF; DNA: TGTGCCAGCAGTTTCGAGCGGAGAGCTTTCTTT
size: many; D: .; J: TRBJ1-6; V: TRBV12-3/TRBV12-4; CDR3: CASRLRVSFSSYNSPLHF; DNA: TGTGCCAGCAGACTGAGGGTCAGCTTTAGCTCCTATAATTCACCCCTCCACTTT
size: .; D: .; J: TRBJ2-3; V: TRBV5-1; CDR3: CASSRSSQYTDTQYF; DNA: TGCGCCAGCAGCAGGTCCAGCCAGTACACAGATACGCAGTATTTT
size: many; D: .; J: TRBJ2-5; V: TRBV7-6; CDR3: CASSILVKETQYF; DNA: TGTGCCAGCAGCATCCTAGTTAAAGAGACCCAGTACTTC